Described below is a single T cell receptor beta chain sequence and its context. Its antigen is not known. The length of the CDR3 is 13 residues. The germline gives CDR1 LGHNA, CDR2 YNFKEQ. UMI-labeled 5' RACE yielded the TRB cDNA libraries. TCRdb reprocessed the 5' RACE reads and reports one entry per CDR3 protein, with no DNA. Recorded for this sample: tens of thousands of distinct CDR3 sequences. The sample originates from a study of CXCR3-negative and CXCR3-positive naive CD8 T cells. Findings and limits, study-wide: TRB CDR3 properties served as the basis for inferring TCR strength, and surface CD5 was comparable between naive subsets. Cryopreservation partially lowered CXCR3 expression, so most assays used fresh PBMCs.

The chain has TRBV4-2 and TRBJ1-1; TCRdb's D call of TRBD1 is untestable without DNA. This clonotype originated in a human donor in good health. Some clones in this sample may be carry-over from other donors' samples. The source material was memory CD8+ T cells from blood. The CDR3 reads CASSHGGGTEAFF.